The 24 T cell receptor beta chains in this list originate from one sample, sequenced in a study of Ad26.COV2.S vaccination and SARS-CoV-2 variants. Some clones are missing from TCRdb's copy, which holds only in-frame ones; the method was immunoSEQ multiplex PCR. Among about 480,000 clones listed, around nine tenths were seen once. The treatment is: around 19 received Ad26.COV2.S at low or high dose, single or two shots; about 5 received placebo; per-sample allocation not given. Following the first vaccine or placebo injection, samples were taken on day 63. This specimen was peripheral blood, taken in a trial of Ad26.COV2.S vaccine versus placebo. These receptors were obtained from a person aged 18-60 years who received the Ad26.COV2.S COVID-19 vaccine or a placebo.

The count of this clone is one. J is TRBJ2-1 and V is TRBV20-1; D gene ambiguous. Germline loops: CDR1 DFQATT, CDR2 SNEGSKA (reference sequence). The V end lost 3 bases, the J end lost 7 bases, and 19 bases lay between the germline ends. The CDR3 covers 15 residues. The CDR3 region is CSASYAGPRGNEQFF. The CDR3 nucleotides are TGCAGTGCTAGTTATGCAGGCCCCCGAGGAAATGAGCAGTTCTTC.

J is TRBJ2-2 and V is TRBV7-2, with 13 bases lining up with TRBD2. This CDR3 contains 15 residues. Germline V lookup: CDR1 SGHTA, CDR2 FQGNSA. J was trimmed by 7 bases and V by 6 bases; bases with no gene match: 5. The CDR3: CASSRLAGGVGELFF. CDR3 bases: TGTGCCAGCAGTCGACTAGCGGGAGGAGTCGGGGAGCTGTTTTTT.

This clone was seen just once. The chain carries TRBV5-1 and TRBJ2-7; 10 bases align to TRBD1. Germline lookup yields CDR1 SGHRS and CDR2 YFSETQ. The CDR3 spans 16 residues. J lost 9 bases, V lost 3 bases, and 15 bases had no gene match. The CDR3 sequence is CASSSLGDRGDWGQYF. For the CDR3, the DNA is TGCGCCAGCAGCTCACTTGGGGACAGGGGCGATTGGGGGCAGTACTTC.

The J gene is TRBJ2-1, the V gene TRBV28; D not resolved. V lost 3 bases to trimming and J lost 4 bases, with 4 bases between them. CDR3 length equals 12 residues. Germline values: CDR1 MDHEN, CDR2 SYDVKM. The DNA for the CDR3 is TGTGCCAGCAGTTTTACTTACAATGAGCAGTTCTTC. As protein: CASSFTYNEQFF.

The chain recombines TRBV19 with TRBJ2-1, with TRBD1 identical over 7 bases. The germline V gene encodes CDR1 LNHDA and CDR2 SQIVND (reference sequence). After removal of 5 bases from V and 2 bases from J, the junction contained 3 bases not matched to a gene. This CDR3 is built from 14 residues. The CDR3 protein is CASSWDSAYNEQFF. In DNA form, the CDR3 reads TGTGCCAGTAGTTGGGACAGCGCCTACAATGAGCAGTTCTTC.

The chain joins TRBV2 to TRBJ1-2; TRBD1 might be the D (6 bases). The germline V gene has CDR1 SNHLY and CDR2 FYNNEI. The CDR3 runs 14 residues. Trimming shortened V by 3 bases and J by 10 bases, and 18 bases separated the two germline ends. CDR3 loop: CASSESGARGDYTF. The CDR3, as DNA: TGTGCCAGCAGTGAGTCAGGGGCCCGAGGAGACTACACCTTC.

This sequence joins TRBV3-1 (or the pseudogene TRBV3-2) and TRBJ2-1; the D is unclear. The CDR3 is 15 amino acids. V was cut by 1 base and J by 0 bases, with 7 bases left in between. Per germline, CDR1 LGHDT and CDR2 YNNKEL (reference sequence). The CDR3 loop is CASSQGLSSYNEQFF. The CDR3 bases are TGTGCCAGCAGCCAAGGCTTGAGCTCCTACAATGAGCAGTTCTTC.

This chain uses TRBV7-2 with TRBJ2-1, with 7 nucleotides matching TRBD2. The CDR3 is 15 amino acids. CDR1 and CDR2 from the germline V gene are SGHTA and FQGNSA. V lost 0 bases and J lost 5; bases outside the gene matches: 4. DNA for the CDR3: TGTGCCAGCAGCTTAGCCGGGAGGATGGACAATGAGCAGTTCTTC. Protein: CASSLAGRMDNEQFF.

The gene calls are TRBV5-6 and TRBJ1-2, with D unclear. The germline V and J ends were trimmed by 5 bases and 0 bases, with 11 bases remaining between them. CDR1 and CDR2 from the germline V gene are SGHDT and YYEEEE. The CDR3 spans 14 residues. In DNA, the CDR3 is TGTGCCAGCAGTGGGGTAGGAGCTAACTATGGCTACACCTTC. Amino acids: CASSGVGANYGYTF. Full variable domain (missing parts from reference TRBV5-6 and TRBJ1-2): DAGVTQSPTHLIKTRGQQVTLRCSPKSGHDTVSWYQQALGQGPQFIFQYYEEEERQRGNFPDRFSGHQFPNYSSELNVNALLLGDSALYLCASSGVGANYGYTFGSGTRLTVV.

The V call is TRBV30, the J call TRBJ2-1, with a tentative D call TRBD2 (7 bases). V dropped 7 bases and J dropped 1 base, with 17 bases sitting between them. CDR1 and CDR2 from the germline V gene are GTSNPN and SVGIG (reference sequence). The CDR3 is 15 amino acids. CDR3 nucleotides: TGTGCCTCCCTCCGGGGGGCGGGGTCCTACAATGAGCAGTTCTTC. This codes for CASLRGAGSYNEQFF.

Written as DNA, the CDR3 is TGTGCCAGCAGTTACTCGAGGTCTACAGGGGGGCTTAGCAATCAGCCCCAGCATTTT. Translating gives CASSYSRSTGGLSNQPQHF. This chain joins TRBV6-2 or TRBV6-3 and TRBJ1-5; 8 bases are shared with TRBD1. With 0 bases clipped from V and 0 bases from J, the junction kept 10 bases outside the gene matches. Germline V gene lookup returns CDR1 MNHEY and CDR2 SVGEGT. The CDR3 spans 19 residues.

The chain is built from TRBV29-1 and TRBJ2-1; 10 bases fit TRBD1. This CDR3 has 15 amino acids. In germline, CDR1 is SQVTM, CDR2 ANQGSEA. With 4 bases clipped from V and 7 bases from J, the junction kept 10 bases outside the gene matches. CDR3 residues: CSVGLGDRGLNEQFF. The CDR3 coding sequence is TGCAGCGTTGGGTTGGGGGACAGGGGACTTAATGAGCAGTTCTTC.

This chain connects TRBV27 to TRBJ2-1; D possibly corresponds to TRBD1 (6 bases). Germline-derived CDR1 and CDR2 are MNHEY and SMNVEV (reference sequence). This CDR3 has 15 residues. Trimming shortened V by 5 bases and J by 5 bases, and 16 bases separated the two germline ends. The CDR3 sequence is CASSQPPPGDNEQFF. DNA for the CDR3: TGTGCCAGCAGTCAACCCCCCCCAGGGGACAATGAGCAGTTCTTC.

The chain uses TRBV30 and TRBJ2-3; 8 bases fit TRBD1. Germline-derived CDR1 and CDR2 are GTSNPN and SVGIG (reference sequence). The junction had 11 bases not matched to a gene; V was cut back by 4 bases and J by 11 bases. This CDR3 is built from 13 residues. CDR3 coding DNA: TGTGCCTGGAAAAACCGGGACAGGCCGGGGCAGTATTTT. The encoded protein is CAWKNRDRPGQYF.

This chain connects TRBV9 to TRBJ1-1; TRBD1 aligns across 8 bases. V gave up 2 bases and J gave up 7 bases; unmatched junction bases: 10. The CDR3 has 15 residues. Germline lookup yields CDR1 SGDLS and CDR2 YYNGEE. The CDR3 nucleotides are TGTGCCAGCAGCGTCGCCGGGACAGGCTGGGGTGAAGCTTTCTTT. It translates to CASSVAGTGWGEAFF.

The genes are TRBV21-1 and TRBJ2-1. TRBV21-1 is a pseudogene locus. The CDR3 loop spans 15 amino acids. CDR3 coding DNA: TGTGCCAGCAGCAAATTTAGGGTACCCTACAATGAGCAGTTCTTC. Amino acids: CASSKFRVPYNEQFF.

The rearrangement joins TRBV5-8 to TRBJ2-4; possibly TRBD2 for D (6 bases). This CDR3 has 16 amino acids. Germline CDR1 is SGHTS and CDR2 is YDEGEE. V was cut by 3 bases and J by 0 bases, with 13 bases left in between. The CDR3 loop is CASSSGLKVAKNIQYF. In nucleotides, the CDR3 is TGTGCCAGCAGCTCGGGACTCAAGGTAGCCAAAAACATTCAGTACTTC.

This chain's CDR3 is CASRGRLARRNEQFF. The CDR3 DNA sequence: TGTGCCAGCAGAGGGAGACTAGCGAGGCGCAATGAGCAGTTCTTC. V and J are TRBV6-5 and TRBJ2-1; TRBD2 matches at 8 bases. V shed 6 bases and J 6 bases; nucleotides not matched to a gene: 10. CDR1 is MNHEY, CDR2 SVGAGI, per germline. This CDR3 region has 15 residues.

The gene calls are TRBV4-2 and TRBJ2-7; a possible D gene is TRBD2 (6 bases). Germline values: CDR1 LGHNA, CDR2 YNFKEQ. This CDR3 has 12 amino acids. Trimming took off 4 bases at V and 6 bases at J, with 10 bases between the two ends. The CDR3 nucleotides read TGTGCCAGCAGCCTCACCGGGGGCGAGCAGTACTTC. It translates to CASSLTGGEQYF.

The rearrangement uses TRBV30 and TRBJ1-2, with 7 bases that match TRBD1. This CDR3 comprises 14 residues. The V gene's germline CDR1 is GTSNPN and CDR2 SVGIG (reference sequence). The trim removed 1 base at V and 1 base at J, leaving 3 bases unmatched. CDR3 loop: CAWSGQGGNYGYTF. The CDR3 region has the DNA TGTGCCTGGAGTGGGCAGGGGGGTAACTATGGCTACACCTTC.

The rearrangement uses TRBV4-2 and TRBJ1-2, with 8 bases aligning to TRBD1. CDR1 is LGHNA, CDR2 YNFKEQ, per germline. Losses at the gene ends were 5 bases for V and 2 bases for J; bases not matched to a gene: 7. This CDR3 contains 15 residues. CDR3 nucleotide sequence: TGTGCCAGCAGCAATCCGGGACAGGCCAACTATGGCTACACCTTC. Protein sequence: CASSNPGQANYGYTF.

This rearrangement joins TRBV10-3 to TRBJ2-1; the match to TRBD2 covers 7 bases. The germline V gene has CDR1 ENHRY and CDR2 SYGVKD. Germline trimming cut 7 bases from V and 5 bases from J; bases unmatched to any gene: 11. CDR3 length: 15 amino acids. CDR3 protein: CAIMDPGLNHNEQFF. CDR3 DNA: TGTGCCATCATGGATCCGGGACTAAACCACAATGAGCAGTTCTTC.

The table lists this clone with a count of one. This CDR3 reads CATSGRTVSTDTQYF. The CDR3 bases are TGTGCCACCAGCGGGAGGACGGTCAGCACAGATACGCAGTATTTT. The chain carries TRBV24-1 and TRBJ2-3; 7 nucleotides align to TRBD2. The ends lost 7 bases at V and 0 bases at J; junction bases unmatched: 6. This CDR3 contains 15 residues. CDR1 KGHDR and CDR2 SFDVKD come from the germline V gene.

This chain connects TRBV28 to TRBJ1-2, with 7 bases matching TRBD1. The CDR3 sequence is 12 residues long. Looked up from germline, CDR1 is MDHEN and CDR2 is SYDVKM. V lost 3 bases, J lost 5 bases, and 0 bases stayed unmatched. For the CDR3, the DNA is TGTGCCAGCAGTTTCAGGGGGTATGGCTACACCTTC. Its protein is CASSFRGYGYTF.